One T cell receptor (beta chain) is described in this entry. Other DNA sequences within the sample encode an identical CDR3. The data originate from a study of blood T cell repertoires in COVID-19. Study as a whole: Sources were T cells, B-cell-depleted T cells, or PBMCs; the material itself was cDNA or gDNA.

V was trimmed by 1 base and J by 4 bases, leaving 11 bases between them. The CDR3 is 14 amino acids. Germline V CDR1 and CDR2: SGHTA, FQGNSA. The method was immunoSEQ multiplex PCR; TCRdb's version includes in-frame clones alone and lacks a portion of them. The sample has roughly 160,000 clones, approximately 91% seen once. The V gene is TRBV7-2, the J gene TRBJ2-7; maybe TRBD2 (5 bases). This clonotype was obtained from a man in his late teens or twenties with acute or convalescent COVID-19. Sequenced: peripheral blood. The CDR3 spells CASSLEGLRYEQYF. In DNA form, the CDR3 reads TGTGCCAGCAGCTTAGAAGGACTGCGTTACGAGCAGTACTTC.